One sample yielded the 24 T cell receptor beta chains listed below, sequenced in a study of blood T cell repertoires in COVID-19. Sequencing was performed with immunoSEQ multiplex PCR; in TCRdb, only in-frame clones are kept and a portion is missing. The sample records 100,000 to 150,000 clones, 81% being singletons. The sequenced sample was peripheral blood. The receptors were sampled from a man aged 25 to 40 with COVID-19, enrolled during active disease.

The CDR3 DNA sequence: TGTGCCAGCAGCTCGCTGGGGGCAGGGGGGAACACCGGGGAGCTGTTTTTT. This codes for CASSSLGAGGNTGELFF. The V and J genes are TRBV5-4 and TRBJ2-2, with 7 bases identical to TRBD1. The CDR3 extends over 17 amino acids. V was clipped by 3 bases and J by 1 base; unmatched bases: 9. The germline V gene encodes CDR1 SGHNT and CDR2 YYREEE (reference sequence).

The CDR3 DNA is TGTGCCACCAGTGATTGGGACAGCTTAATAGGAGAGACCCAGTACTTC. Encoded protein: CATSDWDSLIGETQYF. The rearrangement joins TRBV24-1 to TRBJ2-5; 7 bases are shared with TRBD1. This CDR3 region has 16 residues. After removal of 2 bases from V and 4 bases from J, the junction contained 9 bases not matched to a gene. Germline V gene lookup returns CDR1 KGHDR and CDR2 SFDVKD.

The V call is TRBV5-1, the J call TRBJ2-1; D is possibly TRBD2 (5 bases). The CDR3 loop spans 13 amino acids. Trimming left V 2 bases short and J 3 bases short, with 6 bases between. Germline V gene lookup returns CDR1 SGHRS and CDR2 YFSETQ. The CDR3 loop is CASSFGVYNEQFF. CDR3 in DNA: TGCGCCAGCAGCTTCGGGGTCTACAATGAGCAGTTCTTC.

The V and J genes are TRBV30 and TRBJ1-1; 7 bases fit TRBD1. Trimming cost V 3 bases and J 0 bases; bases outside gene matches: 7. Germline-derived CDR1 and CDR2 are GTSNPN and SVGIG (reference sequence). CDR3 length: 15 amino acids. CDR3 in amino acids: CAWRAPDRLNTEAFF. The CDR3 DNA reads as TGTGCCTGGAGGGCCCCGGACAGGTTGAACACTGAAGCTTTCTTT.

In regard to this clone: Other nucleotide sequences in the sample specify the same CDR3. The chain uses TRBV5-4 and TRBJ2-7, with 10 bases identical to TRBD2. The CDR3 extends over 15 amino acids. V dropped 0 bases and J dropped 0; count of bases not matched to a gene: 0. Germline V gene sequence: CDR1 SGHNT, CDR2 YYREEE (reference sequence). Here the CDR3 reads CASSLGTSGSYEQYF. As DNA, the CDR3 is TGTGCCAGCAGCTTGGGGACTAGCGGCTCCTACGAGCAGTACTTC.

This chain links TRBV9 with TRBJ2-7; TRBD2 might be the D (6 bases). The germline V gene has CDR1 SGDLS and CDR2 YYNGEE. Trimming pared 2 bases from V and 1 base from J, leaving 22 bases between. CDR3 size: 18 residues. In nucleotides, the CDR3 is TGTGCCAGCAGCGTGGTCACCTTCGGGAGCGGCCAGTCCTACGAGCAGTACTTC. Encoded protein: CASSVVTFGSGQSYEQYF.

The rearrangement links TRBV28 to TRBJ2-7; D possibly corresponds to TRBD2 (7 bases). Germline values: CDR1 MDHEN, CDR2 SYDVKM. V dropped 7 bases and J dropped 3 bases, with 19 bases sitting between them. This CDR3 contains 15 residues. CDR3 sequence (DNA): TGTGCCAGCAAACCATCGGGGGGCAGGGGCTACGAGCAGTACTTC. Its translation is CASKPSGGRGYEQYF.

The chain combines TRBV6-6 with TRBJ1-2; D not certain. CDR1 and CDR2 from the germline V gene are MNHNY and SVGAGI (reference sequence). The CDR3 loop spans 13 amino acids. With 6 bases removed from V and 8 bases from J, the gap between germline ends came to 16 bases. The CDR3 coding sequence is TGTGCCAGCAGGACCGACGGGTTCCGAGGCTACACCTTC. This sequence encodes CASRTDGFRGYTF.

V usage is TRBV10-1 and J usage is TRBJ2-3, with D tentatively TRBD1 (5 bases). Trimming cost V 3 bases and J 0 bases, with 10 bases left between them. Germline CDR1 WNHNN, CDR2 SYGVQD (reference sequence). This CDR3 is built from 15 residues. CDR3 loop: CASSDGASSTDTQYF. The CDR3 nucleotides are TGCGCCAGCAGTGATGGGGCGTCAAGCACAGATACGCAGTATTTT.

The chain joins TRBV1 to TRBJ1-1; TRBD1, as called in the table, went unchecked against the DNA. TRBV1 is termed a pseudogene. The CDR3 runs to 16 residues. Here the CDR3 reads CTSSQDRQGSYTEAFF. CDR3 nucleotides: TGCACCAGCAGCCAAGATCGGCAGGGGTCGTACACTGAAGCTTTCTTT.

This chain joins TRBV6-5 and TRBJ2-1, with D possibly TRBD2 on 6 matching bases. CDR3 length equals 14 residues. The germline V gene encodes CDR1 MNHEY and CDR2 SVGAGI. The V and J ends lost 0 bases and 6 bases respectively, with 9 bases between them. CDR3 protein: CASSYSDGGNEQFF. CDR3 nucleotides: TGTGCCAGCAGTTACTCGGACGGGGGCAATGAGCAGTTCTTC.

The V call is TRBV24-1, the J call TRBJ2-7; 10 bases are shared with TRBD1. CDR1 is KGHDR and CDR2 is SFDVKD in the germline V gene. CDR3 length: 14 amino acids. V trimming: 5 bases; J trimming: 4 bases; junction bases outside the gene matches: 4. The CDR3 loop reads CATSGRTGGYEQYF. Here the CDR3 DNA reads TGTGCCACCAGTGGCAGGACAGGGGGATACGAGCAGTACTTC.

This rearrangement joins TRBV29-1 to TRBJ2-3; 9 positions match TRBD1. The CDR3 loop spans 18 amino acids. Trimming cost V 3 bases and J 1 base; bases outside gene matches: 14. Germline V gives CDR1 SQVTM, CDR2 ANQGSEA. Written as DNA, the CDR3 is TGCAGCGTTGACCCCCTAGTCCCGGGACAGGGTGGCACAGATACGCAGTATTTT. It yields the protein CSVDPLVPGQGGTDTQYF.

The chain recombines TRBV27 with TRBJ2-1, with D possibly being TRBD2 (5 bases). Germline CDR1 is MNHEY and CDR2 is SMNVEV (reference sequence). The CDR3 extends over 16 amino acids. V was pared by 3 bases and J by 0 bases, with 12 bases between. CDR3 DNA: TGTGCCAGCAGTTTCCTTAAGCGGAGCTCCTACAATGAGCAGTTCTTC. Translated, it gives CASSFLKRSSYNEQFF.

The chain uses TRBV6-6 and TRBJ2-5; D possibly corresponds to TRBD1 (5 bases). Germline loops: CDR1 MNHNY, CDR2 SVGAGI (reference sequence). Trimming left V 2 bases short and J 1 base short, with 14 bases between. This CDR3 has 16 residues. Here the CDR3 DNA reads TGTGCCAGCAGTTACGGCCGACAGATCGTCCAAGAGACCCAGTACTTC. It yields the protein CASSYGRQIVQETQYF.

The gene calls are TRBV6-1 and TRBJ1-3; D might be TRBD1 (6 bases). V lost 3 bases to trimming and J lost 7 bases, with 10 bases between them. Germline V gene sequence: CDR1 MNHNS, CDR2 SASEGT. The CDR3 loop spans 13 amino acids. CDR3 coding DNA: TGTGCCAGCAGTGACCGGGGGGCGAACACCATATATTTT. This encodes CASSDRGANTIYF.

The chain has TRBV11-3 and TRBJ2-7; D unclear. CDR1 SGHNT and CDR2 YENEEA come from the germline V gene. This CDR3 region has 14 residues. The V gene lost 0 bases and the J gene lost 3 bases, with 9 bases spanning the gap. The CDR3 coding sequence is TGTGCCAGCAGCTTAGATCCCCGGAGCTACGAGCAGTACTTC. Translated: CASSLDPRSYEQYF.

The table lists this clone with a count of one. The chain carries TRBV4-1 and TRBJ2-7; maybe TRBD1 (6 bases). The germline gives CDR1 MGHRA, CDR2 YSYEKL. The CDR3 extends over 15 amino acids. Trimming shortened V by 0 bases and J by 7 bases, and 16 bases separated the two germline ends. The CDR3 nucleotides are TGCGCCAGCAGCCAAGAGTACGCAGGGGCTGGGGAGCAGTACTTC. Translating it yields CASSQEYAGAGEQYF.

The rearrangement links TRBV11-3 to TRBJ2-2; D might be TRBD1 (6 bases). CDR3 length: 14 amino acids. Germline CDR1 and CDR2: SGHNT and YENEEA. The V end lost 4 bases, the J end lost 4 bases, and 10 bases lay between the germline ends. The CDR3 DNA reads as TGTGCCAGCAGCTCGACAGGAATCACCGGGGAGCTGTTTTTT. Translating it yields CASSSTGITGELFF. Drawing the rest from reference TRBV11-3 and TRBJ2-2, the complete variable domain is EAGVVQSPRYKIIEKKQPVAFWCNPISGHNTLYWYLQNLGQGPELLIRYENEEAVDDSQLPKDRFSAERLKGVDSTLKIQPAELGDSAVYLCASSSTGITGELFFGEGSRLTVL.

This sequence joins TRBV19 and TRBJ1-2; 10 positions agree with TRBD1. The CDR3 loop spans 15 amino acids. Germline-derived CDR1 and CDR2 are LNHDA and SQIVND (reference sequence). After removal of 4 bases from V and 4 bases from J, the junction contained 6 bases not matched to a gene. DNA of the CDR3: TGTGCCAGTAGTAGAGGACGGGACAGGGGCTATGGCTACACCTTC. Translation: CASSRGRDRGYGYTF.

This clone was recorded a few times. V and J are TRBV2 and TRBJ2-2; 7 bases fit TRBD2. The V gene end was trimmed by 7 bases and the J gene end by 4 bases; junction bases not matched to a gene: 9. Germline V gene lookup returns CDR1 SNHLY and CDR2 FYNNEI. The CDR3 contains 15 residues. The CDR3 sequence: CASTGGSGLTGELFF. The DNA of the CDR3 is TGTGCCAGCACGGGGGGTAGCGGGCTCACCGGGGAGCTGTTTTTT.

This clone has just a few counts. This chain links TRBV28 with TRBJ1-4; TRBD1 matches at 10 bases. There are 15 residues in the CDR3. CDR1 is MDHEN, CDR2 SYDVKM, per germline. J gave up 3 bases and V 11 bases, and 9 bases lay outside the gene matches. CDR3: CAGRGQGEANEKLFF. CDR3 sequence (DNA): TGTGCCGGACGAGGACAGGGGGAGGCTAATGAAAAACTGTTTTTT.

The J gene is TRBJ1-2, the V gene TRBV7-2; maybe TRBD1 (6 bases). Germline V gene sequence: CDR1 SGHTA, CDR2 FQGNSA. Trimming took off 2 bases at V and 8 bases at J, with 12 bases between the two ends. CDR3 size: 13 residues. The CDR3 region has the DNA TGTGCCAGCAGCTTATGGCCTCAGGGGGGCTACACCTTC. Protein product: CASSLWPQGGYTF. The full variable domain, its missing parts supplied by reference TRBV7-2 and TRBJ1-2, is GAGVSQSPSNKVTEKGKDVELRCDPISGHTALYWYRQSLGQGLEFLIYFQGNSAPDKSGLPSDRFSAERTGGSVSTLTIQRTQQEDSAVYLCASSLWPQGGYTFGSGTRLTVV.

The CDR3 here is CASLGTGKETQYF. In DNA, the CDR3 is TGTGCCAGTTTAGGGACAGGGAAAGAGACCCAGTACTTC. The genes are TRBV7-9 and TRBJ2-5, with TRBD1 matching 9 bases. The CDR3 is 13 amino acids. The trim removed 9 bases at V and 3 bases at J, leaving 5 bases unmatched. Germline CDR1 is SEHNR and CDR2 is FQNEAQ (reference sequence).